Below are 25 T cell receptor beta chains sequenced from a single sample in a study of T cell responses to AZD1222 COVID-19 vaccine. Generated by immunoSEQ multiplex PCR, the TCRdb table keeps only in-frame clones and is missing some. The sample has around 140,000 clones, 75% to 90% seen once. This sample comprised peripheral blood, obtained on day 0 of AZD1222 vaccination. These receptors all stem from an adult in good health.

The chain recombines TRBV4-1 with TRBJ1-5, with D perhaps TRBD1 (6 bases). The CDR3 loop spans 14 amino acids. The germline CDR1 and CDR2 sequences are MGHRA and YSYEKL. Trimming cost V 4 bases and J 7 bases, with 14 bases left between them. CDR3 sequence reads: CASSPPGANQPQHF. The CDR3 DNA is TGCGCCAGCAGCCCCCCAGGGGCGAACCAGCCCCAGCATTTT.

The rearrangement joins TRBV19 to TRBJ1-3; D unclear. Per germline, CDR1 LNHDA and CDR2 SQIVND (reference sequence). Trimming shortened V by 5 bases and J by 0 bases, and 14 bases separated the two germline ends. The CDR3 is 16 residues long. CDR3 DNA sequence: TGTGCCAGTAGTCGCGCAGGCGCCAGCTCTGGAAACACCATATATTTT. Amino acid sequence: CASSRAGASSGNTIYF.

The genes are TRBV9 and TRBJ1-5; D ambiguous. The CDR3 spans 14 residues. Trimming cost V 4 bases and J 1 base, with 9 bases left between them. The germline V gene has CDR1 SGDLS and CDR2 YYNGEE. Here the CDR3 reads CASSPLSSNQPQHF. Written as DNA, the CDR3 is TGTGCCAGCAGCCCACTATCCAGCAATCAGCCCCAGCATTTT.

The chain recombines TRBV6-5 with TRBJ2-3; 8 bases are a match to TRBD1. The CDR3 is 14 amino acids. The germline CDR1 and CDR2 sequences are MNHEY and SVGAGI. The J segment lost 5 bases and the V segment lost 5 bases, leaving 6 bases of the junction unmatched. This CDR3 is CASSLRGRGDTQYF. The DNA of the CDR3 is TGTGCCAGCAGTCTCAGGGGGCGAGGAGATACGCAGTATTTT.

This chain uses TRBV9 with TRBJ2-7; D not certain. V lost 4 bases and J lost 5, with 22 bases in between. Germline V gene lookup returns CDR1 SGDLS and CDR2 YYNGEE. The CDR3 has 16 residues. The CDR3 sequence is CASSPRSGGVLHEQYF. The CDR3 DNA reads as TGTGCCAGCAGCCCCAGGTCGGGCGGAGTACTCCACGAGCAGTACTTC.

The chain carries TRBV7-8 and TRBJ1-6; 8 bases agree with TRBD1. The germline V gene encodes CDR1 SGHVS and CDR2 FQNEAQ. The CDR3 contains 14 residues. V lost 8 bases, J lost 5 bases, and 5 bases stayed unmatched. CDR3 residues: CASASGQDNSPLHF. The DNA for the CDR3 is TGTGCCAGCGCTTCGGGACAGGATAATTCACCCCTCCACTTT. Full variable domain (remainder filled in from reference TRBV7-8 and TRBJ1-6): GAGVSQSPRYKVAKRGQDVALRCDPISGHVSLFWYQQALGQGPEFLTYFQNEAQLDKSGLPSDRFFAERPEGSVSTLKIQRTQQEDSAVYLCASASGQDNSPLHFGNGTRLTVT.

This clone came up once. J is TRBJ1-1 and V is TRBV25-1, with TRBD1 matching 8 bases. Germline CDR1 MGHDK, CDR2 SYGVNS. With V trimmed by 8 bases and J by 7 bases, 12 bases remained unmatched. The CDR3 consists of 14 residues. CDR3 nucleotide sequence: TGTGCCAGCGGGGGGACAGGACCTCCTCGTGAAGCTTTCTTT. This sequence encodes CASGGTGPPREAFF.

Here the CDR3 reads CASSPGTGKTDTQYF. For the CDR3, the DNA is TGTGCCAGCAGCCCCGGGACAGGGAAGACAGATACGCAGTATTTT. The chain carries TRBV6-6 and TRBJ2-3, with 9 bases fitting TRBD1. Trimming at V came to 6 bases and at J to 3 bases, leaving 7 bases not matched to a gene. The germline V gene has CDR1 MNHNY and CDR2 SVGAGI (reference sequence). CDR3 length equals 15 residues.

This clone was seen a single time. The chain employs TRBV7-9 and TRBJ1-2, with 9 nucleotides matching TRBD1. Germline V CDR1 and CDR2: SEHNR, FQNEAQ (reference sequence). The CDR3 consists of 14 residues. Losses at the gene ends were 5 bases for V and 4 bases for J; bases not matched to a gene: 5. The CDR3 DNA follows: TGTGCCAGCAGCCCCACAGGGGGCTTCTATGGCTACACCTTC. Amino acids: CASSPTGGFYGYTF.

The chain links TRBV9 to TRBJ1-2; possible D gene TRBD1, 5 bases. CDR1 and CDR2 from the germline V gene are SGDLS and YYNGEE. Trimming stripped 4 bases from V and 4 bases from J, with 14 bases between. This CDR3 region has 14 residues. The CDR3 reads CASSSGGAGYGYTF. The CDR3 coding sequence is TGTGCCAGCAGCTCCGGAGGGGCCGGCTATGGCTACACCTTC.

CDR3 loop: CASSYDKGGHGSYEQYF. The CDR3 nucleotides are TGTGCCAGCAGTTACGATAAAGGGGGCCACGGCTCCTACGAGCAGTACTTC. The chain uses TRBV6-2 or TRBV6-3 and TRBJ2-7; 7 positions match TRBD1. The CDR3 is made up of 17 amino acids. CDR1 and CDR2 (germline): MNHEY, SVGEGT. V lost 2 bases, J lost 0 bases, and 10 bases stayed unmatched.

The J gene is TRBJ2-5, the V gene TRBV3-1 (or the pseudogene TRBV3-2); D unresolved. Trimming left V 4 bases short and J 2 bases short, with 14 bases between. The CDR3 consists of 15 residues. The germline gives CDR1 LGHDT, CDR2 YNNKEL (reference sequence). In DNA, the CDR3 is TGTGCCAGCAGCCGAGAGATAGGGCGGCAAGAGACCCAGTACTTC. Its translation: CASSREIGRQETQYF.

In its sample, this clone was seen once. Other nucleotide sequences in the sample specify the same CDR3. J is TRBJ1-2 and V is TRBV15; D unclear. The CDR3 is made up of 13 amino acids. Germline V gene lookup returns CDR1 LNHNV and CDR2 YYDKDF (reference sequence). The V end lost 0 bases, the J end lost 2 bases, and 4 bases lay between the germline ends. The CDR3 loop is CATSRDGNYGYTF. CDR3 nucleotide sequence: TGTGCCACCAGCAGAGACGGAAACTATGGCTACACCTTC.

J is TRBJ2-7 and V is TRBV27, with D possibly TRBD1 on 6 matching bases. V was trimmed by 5 bases and J by 6 bases, leaving 11 bases between them. The CDR3 has 12 residues. Germline V CDR1 and CDR2: MNHEY, SMNVEV (reference sequence). CDR3: CASSATGREQYF. CDR3 sequence (DNA): TGTGCCAGCAGTGCTACAGGGCGCGAGCAGTACTTC.

The chain employs TRBV27 and TRBJ1-6, with 7 positions matching TRBD1. Trimming at V came to 2 bases and at J to 10 bases, leaving 5 bases not matched to a gene. The length of the CDR3 is 14 residues. Germline V lookup: CDR1 MNHEY, CDR2 SMNVEV (reference sequence). The CDR3 protein is CASSLVPGGSPLHF. DNA for the CDR3: TGTGCCAGCAGTTTAGTCCCAGGGGGATCACCCCTCCACTTT.

The chain employs TRBV7-9 and TRBJ2-2, with D unresolved. Germline V gene lookup returns CDR1 SEHNR and CDR2 FQNEAQ (reference sequence). Trimming shortened V by 5 bases and J by 4 bases, and 8 bases separated the two germline ends. The CDR3 is made up of 13 amino acids. DNA for the CDR3: TGTGCCAGCAGCCCAACTGTCACCGGGGAGCTGTTTTTT. The encoded protein is CASSPTVTGELFF.

This chain connects TRBV18 to TRBJ1-5; tentatively, D is TRBD1 (6 bases). Germline values: CDR1 KGHSH, CDR2 LQKENI. The CDR3 sequence is 15 residues long. The V gene lost 8 bases and the J gene lost 4 bases, with 18 bases spanning the gap. CDR3 loop: CASRDGGRWNQPQHF. The CDR3 DNA reads TGTGCCAGCCGCGACGGGGGGCGGTGGAATCAGCCCCAGCATTTT.

The rearrangement uses TRBV7-2 and TRBJ2-2; 10 bases match TRBD2. The germline V gene encodes CDR1 SGHTA and CDR2 FQGNSA. Trimming removed 8 bases from V and 4 bases from J; junction bases left unmatched: 7. The CDR3 has 15 residues. In DNA form, the CDR3 reads TGTGCCAGCCGAACCTTAGCGGGGGGCACCGGGGAGCTGTTTTTT. This gives the protein CASRTLAGGTGELFF. The whole variable domain, remainder taken from reference TRBV7-2 and TRBJ2-2, is GAGVSQSPSNKVTEKGKDVELRCDPISGHTALYWYRQSLGQGLEFLIYFQGNSAPDKSGLPSDRFSAERTGGSVSTLTIQRTQQEDSAVYLCASRTLAGGTGELFFGEGSRLTVL.

The V and J genes are TRBV30 and TRBJ1-1, with D hard to call. This CDR3 is 13 amino acids long. Trimming removed 2 bases at V and 4 bases at J, with 11 bases between. Per the germline V gene, CDR1 is GTSNPN and CDR2 is SVGIG (reference sequence). In DNA form, the CDR3 reads TGTGCCTGGAGTAGAGGGTCTATCACTGAAGCTTTCTTT. Translating gives CAWSRGSITEAFF.

The chain joins TRBV19 to TRBJ1-1; D might be TRBD1 (5 bases). Per germline, CDR1 LNHDA and CDR2 SQIVND (reference sequence). There are 15 residues in the CDR3. The V and J ends lost 4 bases and 0 bases respectively, with 12 bases between them. The CDR3 region is CASSTVDSMNTEAFF. The CDR3 bases are TGTGCCAGTAGTACAGTCGACAGTATGAACACTGAAGCTTTCTTT.

This chain links TRBV5-1 with TRBJ2-5; 7 bases line up with TRBD1. The trim removed 5 bases at V and 4 bases at J, leaving 5 bases unmatched. This CDR3 spans 13 amino acids. CDR1 is SGHRS, CDR2 YFSETQ, per germline. The DNA for the CDR3 is TGCGCCAGCAGTAGGGCAGGGGGAGAGACCCAGTACTTC. Its protein is CASSRAGGETQYF. Combining the CDR3 with reference TRBV5-1 and TRBJ2-5 gives the whole variable domain KAGVTQTPRYLIKTRGQQVTLSCSPISGHRSVSWYQQTPGQGLQFLFEYFSETQRNKGNFPGRFSGRQFSNSRSEMNVSTLELGDSALYLCASSRAGGETQYFGPGTRLLVL.

The chain recombines TRBV24-1 with TRBJ2-1, with D possibly being TRBD1 (7 bases). The CDR3 runs to 14 residues. CDR1 and CDR2 from the germline V gene are KGHDR and SFDVKD. Between the trimmed V and J ends, which lost 10 bases and 5 bases, there was a span of 17 bases. Here the CDR3 DNA reads TGTGCCACTAGGAGGGCAGGGGGGAACAATGAGCAGTTCTTC. Translating gives CATRRAGGNNEQFF.

The CDR3 DNA follows: TGTGCCACCAGCAGTTATCCGAACACTGAAGCTTTCTTT. As protein: CATSSYPNTEAFF. V and J are TRBV15 and TRBJ1-1; no firm D call. Germline assignment: CDR1 LNHNV and CDR2 YYDKDF (reference sequence). The CDR3 is 13 residues long. V lost 3 bases to trimming and J lost 1 base, with 6 bases between them.

The chain joins TRBV5-4 to TRBJ2-3; possibly TRBD2 for D (5 bases). This CDR3 comprises 13 residues. The germline V gene encodes CDR1 SGHNT and CDR2 YYREEE (reference sequence). V lost 4 bases to trimming and J lost 2 bases, with 8 bases between them. The CDR3 region has the DNA TGTGCCAGCAGCCCGGACTTCACAGATACGCAGTATTTT. Translated, it gives CASSPDFTDTQYF.

This clone was recorded only once. V is TRBV9 and J is TRBJ1-3, with 7 bases identical to TRBD1. Per the germline V gene, CDR1 is SGDLS and CDR2 is YYNGEE. The length of the CDR3 is 18 residues. The V and J ends lost 2 bases and 0 bases, in that order; junction bases with no gene match: 11. DNA for the CDR3: TGTGCCAGCAGCGTCCTAGGGGGCGCGGGGAACTCTGGAAACACCATATATTTT. It encodes CASSVLGGAGNSGNTIYF. Based on the CDR3 plus reference TRBV9 and TRBJ1-3, the full variable domain is DSGVTQTPKHLITATGQRVTLRCSPRSGDLSVYWYQQSLDQGLQFLIQYYNGEERAKGNILERFSAQQFPDLHSELNLSSLELGDSALYFCASSVLGGAGNSGNTIYFGEGSWLTVV.